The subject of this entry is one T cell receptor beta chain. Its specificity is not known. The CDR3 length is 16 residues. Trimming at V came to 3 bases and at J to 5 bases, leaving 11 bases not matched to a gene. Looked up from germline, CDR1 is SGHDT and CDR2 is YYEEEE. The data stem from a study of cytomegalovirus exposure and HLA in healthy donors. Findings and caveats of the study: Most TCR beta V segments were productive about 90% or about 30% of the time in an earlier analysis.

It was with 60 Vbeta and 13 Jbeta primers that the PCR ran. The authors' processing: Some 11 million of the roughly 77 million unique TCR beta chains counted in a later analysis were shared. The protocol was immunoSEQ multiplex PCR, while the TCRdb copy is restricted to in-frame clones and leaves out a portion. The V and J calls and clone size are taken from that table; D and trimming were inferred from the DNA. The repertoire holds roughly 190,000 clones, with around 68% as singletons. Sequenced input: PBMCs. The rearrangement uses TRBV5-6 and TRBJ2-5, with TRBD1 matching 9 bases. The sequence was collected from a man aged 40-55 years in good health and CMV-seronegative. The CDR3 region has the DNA TGTGCCAGCAGCTCGGGACAGGGTTGGGCTTCCGAGACCCAGTACTTC. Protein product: CASSSGQGWASETQYF. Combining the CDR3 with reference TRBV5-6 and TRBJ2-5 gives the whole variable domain DAGVTQSPTHLIKTRGQQVTLRCSPKSGHDTVSWYQQALGQGPQFIFQYYEEEERQRGNFPDRFSGHQFPNYSSELNVNALLLGDSALYLCASSSGQGWASETQYFGPGTRLLVL.